The 18 T cell receptor beta chains below come from one sample, sequenced in a study of CD8+ T cells in alopecia areata. RNA was isolated and reverse transcribed to cDNA, the sequencing template. Sequencing used immunoSEQ multiplex PCR; TCRdb keeps in-frame clones, though not all of them. The table records about 130,000 clones, 50% to 60% of them present only once. Sequenced material: CD4+ T cells sorted from blood, taken at week 0. The origin of the receptors is a human donor with alopecia areata.

V and J are TRBV9 and TRBJ1-4, with TRBD1 matching over 7 bases. Trimming took 4 bases from V and 8 from J; bases not matched to a gene: 11. Germline V gene lookup returns CDR1 SGDLS and CDR2 YYNGEE. The CDR3 has 15 amino acids. The CDR3 sequence is CASSQRQGLGEKLFF. The CDR3 DNA is TGTGCCAGCAGCCAGAGACAGGGCTTAGGAGAAAAACTGTTTTTT. Complete variable domain (other parts from reference TRBV9 and TRBJ1-4): DSGVTQTPKHLITATGQRVTLRCSPRSGDLSVYWYQQSLDQGLQFLIQYYNGEERAKGNILERFSAQQFPDLHSELNLSSLELGDSALYFCASSQRQGLGEKLFFGSGTQLSVL.

This clone turned up a few times. This chain connects TRBV14 to TRBJ2-1; possible D gene TRBD2, 5 bases. From germline, CDR1 is SGHDN and CDR2 FVKESK. This CDR3 comprises 16 residues. V lost 1 base, J lost 1 base, and 11 bases lay in between. This chain's CDR3 is CASSQAGILSYNEQFF. In nucleotides, the CDR3 is TGTGCCAGCAGCCAAGCCGGGATCCTGTCCTACAATGAGCAGTTCTTC.

The rearrangement joins TRBV5-1 to TRBJ1-2, with D uncertain. The germline gives CDR1 SGHRS, CDR2 YFSETQ. The CDR3 length is 14 residues. V dropped 0 bases and J dropped 5 bases, with 11 bases sitting between them. DNA for the CDR3: TGCGCCAGCAGCTTGGAGGCACACCCATATGGCTACACCTTC. Translated: CASSLEAHPYGYTF.

This clone was observed a few times. The chain recombines TRBV7-9 with TRBJ1-3; a possible D gene is TRBD1 (5 bases). Germline-derived CDR1 and CDR2 are SEHNR and FQNEAQ (reference sequence). Trimming removed 1 base at V and 2 bases at J, with 12 bases between. The CDR3 runs 16 residues. CDR3 coding DNA: TGTGCCAGCAGCTTAGATGGGGCGAGAACTGGAAACACCATATATTTT. Translation gives CASSLDGARTGNTIYF.

The chain has TRBV29-1 and TRBJ2-7; D not certain. The length of the CDR3 is 11 residues. Trimming stripped 6 bases from V and 4 bases from J, with 10 bases between. The V gene's germline CDR1 is SQVTM and CDR2 ANQGSEA. CDR3: CSVDTGYEQYF. Written as DNA, the CDR3 is TGCAGCGTGGATACTGGGTACGAGCAGTACTTC.

V and J are TRBV29-1 and TRBJ2-1; unclear D gene. Trimming shortened V by 2 bases and J by 0 bases, and 17 bases separated the two germline ends. The germline gives CDR1 SQVTM, CDR2 ANQGSEA. CDR3 length: 17 residues. The CDR3 DNA reads as TGCAGCGTTGAAAAGTTGAGCCGGCGACTCTCCTACAATGAGCAGTTCTTC. Its translation: CSVEKLSRRLSYNEQFF.

V gene TRBV29-1 combines with J gene TRBJ1-1; D gene uncertain. This CDR3 comprises 13 residues. Germline values: CDR1 SQVTM, CDR2 ANQGSEA. Deletions cut 7 bases from V and 5 bases from J, with 17 bases between. This chain's CDR3 is CSGQQSLGTEAFF. The CDR3 region has the DNA TGCAGCGGGCAACAATCCTTGGGGACTGAAGCTTTCTTT. Full variable domain (remainder filled in from reference TRBV29-1 and TRBJ1-1): SAVISQKPSRDICQRGTSLTIQCQVDSQVTMMFWYRQQPGQSLTLIATANQGSEATYESGFVIDKFPISRPNLTFSTLTVSNMSPEDSSIYLCSGQQSLGTEAFFGQGTRLTVV.

This clone was observed once. This rearrangement joins TRBV4-1 to TRBJ1-1; no clear D gene. Trimming removed 0 bases at V and 5 bases at J, with 7 bases between. The CDR3 contains 13 residues. Germline loops: CDR1 MGHRA, CDR2 YSYEKL. The CDR3 DNA reads as TGCGCCAGCAGCCAAGAGCGAAGGACTGAAGCTTTCTTT. Residues: CASSQERRTEAFF.

The J gene is TRBJ2-7, the V gene TRBV28; D remains unclear. Germline V gene data show CDR1 as MDHEN and CDR2 as SYDVKM. The V gene lost 3 bases and the J gene lost 2 bases, with 8 bases spanning the gap. The CDR3 is 13 residues long. CDR3 region: CASSLLSTYEQYF. The CDR3 coding sequence is TGTGCCAGCAGTTTGCTAAGTACCTACGAGCAGTACTTC.

This clone occurred a few times. This rearrangement joins TRBV5-5 to TRBJ1-2; no reliable D call. The CDR3 spans 12 residues. Germline CDR1 and CDR2: SGHKS and YYEKEE (reference sequence). V lost 0 bases and J 5 bases, leaving 5 bases between the germline ends. CDR3 sequence (DNA): TGTGCCAGCAGCTTGGAGAGATATGGCTACACCTTC. As protein: CASSLERYGYTF.

This clone is a singleton in its sample. The V call is TRBV6-6, the J call TRBJ1-6; 7 nucleotides agree with TRBD1. The CDR3 runs to 14 residues. J gave up 9 bases and V 5 bases, and 7 bases lay outside the gene matches. Germline CDR1 MNHNY, CDR2 SVGAGI (reference sequence). As DNA, the CDR3 is TGTGCCAGCAGTCTGGGACAGCCGCCTTCACCCCTCCACTTT. This encodes CASSLGQPPSPLHF.

The CDR3 nucleotides are TGTGCCAGCAGCTTTGGATCCGGGACGTTTACCTACGAGCAGTACTTC. It is translated as CASSFGSGTFTYEQYF. V usage is TRBV7-2 and J usage is TRBJ2-7; D possibly matches TRBD1 or TRBD2 (5 bases each). The CDR3 runs to 16 residues. The germline V and J ends were trimmed by 3 bases and 2 bases, with 17 bases remaining between them. Germline V gives CDR1 SGHTA, CDR2 FQGNSA.

V is TRBV18 and J is TRBJ2-1; D unresolved. The CDR3 totals 13 residues. V shed 5 bases and J shed 8 bases, with 13 bases lying between them. Germline V gene sequence: CDR1 KGHSH, CDR2 LQKENI. CDR3 sequence: CASSSQVRDEQFF. The CDR3 bases are TGTGCCAGCTCATCGCAAGTTAGGGATGAGCAGTTCTTC.

This chain uses TRBV6-5 with TRBJ2-3; TRBD2 agrees at 7 bases. Looked up from germline, CDR1 is MNHEY and CDR2 is SVGAGI. The CDR3 is 15 amino acids. The J segment lost 2 bases and the V segment lost 8 bases, leaving 10 bases of the junction unmatched. The DNA for the CDR3 is TGTGCCAGCCGACCGCGGGGGACCATCACAGATACGCAGTATTTT. Residues: CASRPRGTITDTQYF.

This clone was detected a few times. The CDR3 region is CASSQELLRDRERGGYTF. In DNA, the CDR3 is TGCGCCAGCAGCCAAGAACTTCTCCGGGACAGGGAACGTGGGGGCTACACCTTC. The rearrangement uses TRBV4-1 and TRBJ1-2, with 9 nucleotides matching TRBD1. The ends lost 0 bases at V and 8 bases at J; junction bases unmatched: 16. The germline V gene encodes CDR1 MGHRA and CDR2 YSYEKL. The CDR3 length is 18 residues.

This chain uses TRBV6-5 with TRBJ1-1; 8 nucleotides line up with TRBD1. Trimming took 3 bases from V and 8 from J; bases not matched to a gene: 8. CDR1 and CDR2 from the germline V gene are MNHEY and SVGAGI. The CDR3 consists of 14 residues. DNA for the CDR3: TGTGCCAGCAGTTATCTGGACAGGGTTGGAGAAGCTTTCTTT. Its translation is CASSYLDRVGEAFF.

This chain joins TRBV19 and TRBJ2-5; 8 nucleotides agree with TRBD1. The CDR3 is 15 amino acids. Germline V gives CDR1 LNHDA, CDR2 SQIVND (reference sequence). Trimming took 2 bases from V and 2 from J; bases not matched to a gene: 4. The CDR3 DNA sequence: TGTGCCAGTAGTATAAGACAGGGGCGGCAAGAGACCCAGTACTTC. This translates into CASSIRQGRQETQYF.

The chain couples TRBV28 to TRBJ1-5; 8 nucleotides agree with TRBD1. The CDR3 runs 16 residues. V gave up 2 bases and J gave up 4 bases; unmatched junction bases: 7. Germline V gene data show CDR1 as MDHEN and CDR2 as SYDVKM. The CDR3 sequence is CASSLGTGYGNQPQHF. The CDR3 DNA reads as TGTGCCAGCAGTTTAGGGACAGGCTATGGGAATCAGCCCCAGCATTTT.